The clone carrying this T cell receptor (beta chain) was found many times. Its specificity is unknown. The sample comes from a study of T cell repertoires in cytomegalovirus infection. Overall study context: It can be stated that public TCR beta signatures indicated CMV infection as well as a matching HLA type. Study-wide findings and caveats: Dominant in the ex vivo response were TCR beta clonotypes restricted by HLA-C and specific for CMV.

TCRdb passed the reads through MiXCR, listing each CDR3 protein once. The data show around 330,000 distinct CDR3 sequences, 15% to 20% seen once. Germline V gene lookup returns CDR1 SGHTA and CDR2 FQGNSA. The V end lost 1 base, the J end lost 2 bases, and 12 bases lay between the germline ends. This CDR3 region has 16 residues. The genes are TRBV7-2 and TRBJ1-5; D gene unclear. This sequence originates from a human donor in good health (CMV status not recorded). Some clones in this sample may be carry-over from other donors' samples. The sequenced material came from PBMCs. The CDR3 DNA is TGTGCCAGCAGCTTAGGTATGGGGATAGGCAATCAGCCCCAGCATTTT. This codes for CASSLGMGIGNQPQHF.